Following are 15 T cell receptor beta chains from one sample sequenced in a study of blood T cell repertoires in COVID-19 (dated by TCRdb to the early 2020s). The library was generated by the immunoSEQ multiplex PCR assay. As stored in TCRdb, this immuneACCESS dataset retains in-frame rearrangements with V and J assigned. A fraction of the clones does not appear; measured against another copy, unresolved V genes explain less than half of the discrepancy, and the remainder lacks a known reason. This sample holds 45,000 to 70,000 clones; 82% were observed only once. Clones ranked in the top ten supply more than 8% of the sample. Sequencing was done on a sample of peripheral blood. These receptors all come from a woman of 80 years or more with acute or convalescent COVID-19.

This clone occurred a few times. The rearrangement joins TRBV6-1 to TRBJ2-5; TRBD1 is a possible D gene (6 bases). CDR1 and CDR2 from the germline V gene are MNHNS and SASEGT. There are 15 residues in the CDR3. V shed 2 bases and J shed 5 bases, with 15 bases lying between them. The CDR3 loop reads CASSEHQQGRETQYF. CDR3 bases: TGTGCCAGCAGTGAACACCAACAGGGTCGGGAGACCCAGTACTTC.

J is TRBJ2-1 and V is TRBV7-2, with 8 bases that match TRBD2. This CDR3 contains 14 residues. V gave up 1 base and J gave up 5 bases; unmatched junction bases: 1. Germline assignment: CDR1 SGHTA and CDR2 FQGNSA. This CDR3 reads CASSLELADNEQFF. CDR3 DNA: TGTGCCAGCAGCTTAGAACTAGCGGACAATGAGCAGTTCTTC.

This rearrangement joins TRBV19 to TRBJ2-5; 9 bases line up with TRBD1. The CDR3 sequence is 16 residues long. The ends lost 5 bases at V and 4 bases at J; junction bases unmatched: 11. The germline V gene encodes CDR1 LNHDA and CDR2 SQIVND (reference sequence). CDR3 loop: CASSSHRGQGGETQYF. Here the CDR3 DNA reads TGTGCCAGTAGTTCCCACAGGGGGCAAGGAGGAGAGACCCAGTACTTC.

This clone was observed a handful of times. The rearrangement links TRBV5-1 to TRBJ2-7; 8 nucleotides line up with TRBD2. The CDR3 loop spans 13 amino acids. V was pared by 4 bases and J by 7 bases, with 7 bases of the junction left unmatched. The germline V gene has CDR1 SGHRS and CDR2 YFSETQ. Here the CDR3 DNA reads TGCGCCAGCAGCCTGAGTAGCGGGATTGAGCAGTACTTC. It codes for CASSLSSGIEQYF.

In DNA, the CDR3 is TGTGCCAGCAGCTTACAGGGAATCGGCTCAACTAATGAAAAACTGTTTTTT. Its translation: CASSLQGIGSTNEKLFF. The chain combines TRBV7-6 with TRBJ1-4; D is possibly TRBD1 (5 bases). V shed 2 bases and J shed 0 bases, with 13 bases lying between them. The CDR3 extends over 17 amino acids. Germline values: CDR1 SGHVS, CDR2 FNYEAQ.

This rearrangement joins TRBV18 to TRBJ2-7; TRBD1 matches at 7 bases. Per the germline V gene, CDR1 is KGHSH and CDR2 is LQKENI. This CDR3 comprises 13 residues. Trimming removed 8 bases from V and 0 bases from J; junction bases left unmatched: 4. The CDR3 sequence: CASVDRSSYEQYF. CDR3 nucleotide sequence: TGTGCCAGCGTGGACAGGAGCTCCTACGAGCAGTACTTC.

This clone was counted a single time. CDR3 DNA sequence: TGCGCCAGCAGCCCCTTTGGAGCGGGAGACTACAATGAGCAGTTCTTC. Protein: CASSPFGAGDYNEQFF. The V call is TRBV4-1, the J call TRBJ2-1; 8 bases fit TRBD2. In germline, CDR1 is MGHRA, CDR2 YSYEKL. The CDR3 sequence is 16 residues long. J was trimmed by 3 bases and V by 4 bases; bases with no gene match: 8.

V is TRBV7-8 and J is TRBJ2-2, with 8 bases identical to TRBD2. The germline gives CDR1 SGHVS, CDR2 FQNEAQ. The CDR3 loop spans 14 amino acids. The V gene end was trimmed by 6 bases and the J gene end by 1 base; junction bases not matched to a gene: 1. CDR3 bases: TGTGCCAGCAGTCGGGGGGGGAACACCGGGGAGCTGTTTTTT. This codes for CASSRGGNTGELFF.

The V gene is TRBV7-2, the J gene TRBJ2-7; perhaps TRBD1 as D (6 bases). This CDR3 has 14 amino acids. The germline CDR1 and CDR2 sequences are SGHTA and FQGNSA. Trimming took off 5 bases at V and 3 bases at J, with 14 bases between the two ends. The CDR3 DNA sequence: TGTGCCAGCAGCCCTTACAGGGAAAACTACGAGCAGTACTTC. Translation gives CASSPYRENYEQYF.

V usage is TRBV7-3 and J usage is TRBJ2-3; D possibly corresponds to TRBD2 (5 bases). V was shortened by 6 bases and J by 5 bases, with 18 bases between the two germline ends. Germline-derived CDR1 and CDR2 are SGHTA and FQGTGA. CDR3 length: 15 residues. CDR3 amino acids: CASRGFFVGEDTQYF. The CDR3 DNA follows: TGTGCCAGCAGGGGATTTTTCGTGGGAGAAGATACGCAGTATTTT. The variable domain in full, with the rest retrieved from reference TRBV7-3 and TRBJ2-3, is GAGVSQTPSNKVTEKGKYVELRCDPISGHTALYWYRQSLGQGPEFLIYFQGTGAADDSGLPNDRFFAVRPEGSVSTLKIQRTERGDSAVYLCASRGFFVGEDTQYFGPGTRLTVL.

V and J are TRBV27 and TRBJ2-6; 7 bases line up with TRBD1. Germline loops: CDR1 MNHEY, CDR2 SMNVEV (reference sequence). V trimming: 4 bases; J trimming: 0 bases; junction bases outside the gene matches: 9. CDR3 length equals 18 residues. CDR3 loop: CASSSLRQGGSGANVLTF. As DNA, the CDR3 is TGTGCCAGCAGTTCATTACGACAGGGTGGCTCTGGGGCCAACGTCCTGACTTTC.

The chain joins TRBV2 to TRBJ1-5, with 7 bases lining up with TRBD1. The CDR3 covers 14 residues. Trimming took 2 bases from V and 7 from J; bases not matched to a gene: 5. Per germline, CDR1 SNHLY and CDR2 FYNNEI. The DNA for the CDR3 is TGTGCCAGCAGTGAAAGAGGGGGCGGACAGCCCCAGCATTTT. Its translation: CASSERGGGQPQHF.

This sequence joins TRBV30 and TRBJ1-3, with 9 bases that match TRBD1. This CDR3 is built from 15 residues. The ends lost 5 bases at V and 1 base at J; junction bases unmatched: 6. Germline V gene lookup returns CDR1 GTSNPN and CDR2 SVGIG (reference sequence). The DNA of the CDR3 is TGTGCCTGGGGCGGAGGGACAGGGTCTGGAAACACCATATATTTT. As protein: CAWGGGTGSGNTIYF.

This clone was seen only once. This sequence joins TRBV27 and TRBJ2-5; no clear D. Germline loops: CDR1 MNHEY, CDR2 SMNVEV (reference sequence). V was clipped by 2 bases and J by 4 bases, with 14 bases between them. The CDR3 runs 15 residues. The CDR3 coding sequence is TGTGCCAGCAGTTTAACGATTATTCCGGGAGAGACCCAGTACTTC. It yields the protein CASSLTIIPGETQYF.

This clone appeared a single time. Its ends do not fully match the called genes, so a read error is possible. This chain uses TRBV18 with TRBJ1-1, with 10 bases that match TRBD1. CDR1 is KGHSH, CDR2 LQKENI, per germline. The CDR3 length is 16 residues. CDR3 nucleotides: TGTGCCAGCTCACCAGGACAGGGGGGAACGAACGCTGAAGCTTTCTTT. Translating it yields CASSPGQGGTNAEAFF.